This entry lists 9 T cell receptor beta chains sequenced from one sample in a study of blood T cell repertoires in COVID-19. Clones were read by immunoSEQ multiplex PCR, and TCRdb kept only the in-frame ones, dropping some. This sample has about 190,000 clones, with 70% to 90% found just once. Sequenced input: peripheral blood. These receptors all come from a woman aged 40 to 50 who had recovered from COVID-19.

The chain has TRBV24-1 and TRBJ2-2; D is possibly TRBD2 (5 bases). V was clipped by 3 bases and J by 0 bases, with 10 bases between them. The germline V gene encodes CDR1 KGHDR and CDR2 SFDVKD. The CDR3 runs 16 residues. The CDR3 DNA reads as TGTGCCACCAGTGATGCGGGCACAGCGAACACCGGGGAGCTGTTTTTT. This gives the protein CATSDAGTANTGELFF.

This clone was recorded only once. V is TRBV14 and J is TRBJ1-1; tentative D call: TRBD1 (5 bases). The CDR3 covers 15 residues. Per germline, CDR1 SGHDN and CDR2 FVKESK. Deletions cut 4 bases from V and 4 bases from J, with 16 bases between. CDR3 protein: CASSLLGSGGTEAFF. The CDR3 DNA follows: TGTGCCAGCAGCCTTCTAGGCTCGGGGGGCACTGAAGCTTTCTTT.

This clone was observed once. J is TRBJ2-7 and V is TRBV5-1, with D possibly being TRBD2 (5 bases). This CDR3 is 16 amino acids long. The germline CDR1 and CDR2 sequences are SGHRS and YFSETQ. The germline V and J ends were trimmed by 3 bases and 3 bases, with 19 bases remaining between them. The DNA for the CDR3 is TGCGCCAGCAGCTCAAAGATAGCGCCGGCTTTCTACGAGCAGTACTTC. Encoded protein: CASSSKIAPAFYEQYF.

The gene calls are TRBV2 and TRBJ1-4; TRBD1 is a possible D gene (5 bases). With 9 bases removed from V and 4 bases from J, the gap between germline ends came to 12 bases. Looked up from germline, CDR1 is SNHLY and CDR2 is FYNNEI. This CDR3 comprises 13 residues. The CDR3 nucleotides are TGTGCCAGTTACAGGATACTTAATGAAAAACTGTTTTTT. This codes for CASYRILNEKLFF. Full variable domain (missing parts from reference TRBV2 and TRBJ1-4): EPEVTQTPSHQVTQMGQEVILRCVPISNHLYFYWYRQILGQKVEFLVSFYNNEISEKSEIFDDQFSVERPDGSNFTLKIRSTKLEDSAMYFCASYRILNEKLFFGSGTQLSVL.

The V call is TRBV30, the J call TRBJ2-5, with 11 bases identical to TRBD1. The germline V gene has CDR1 GTSNPN and CDR2 SVGIG (reference sequence). This CDR3 has 16 amino acids. The J segment lost 5 bases and the V segment lost 1 base, leaving 9 bases of the junction unmatched. CDR3 loop: CAWSDDRTGGRETQYF. CDR3 bases: TGTGCCTGGAGTGATGATAGGACAGGGGGCCGGGAGACCCAGTACTTC.

The V and J genes are TRBV5-6 and TRBJ1-6, with TRBD1 matching 8 bases. Per germline, CDR1 SGHDT and CDR2 YYEEEE. CDR3 size: 13 residues. J was trimmed by 7 bases and V by 4 bases; bases with no gene match: 1. The CDR3 protein is CASSRTGNSPLHF. The CDR3, as DNA: TGTGCCAGCAGCCGGACAGGGAATTCACCCCTCCACTTT.

The gene calls are TRBV30 and TRBJ1-1; weak D call: TRBD1 (5 bases). This CDR3 is built from 9 residues. The V end lost 8 bases, the J end lost 10 bases, and 11 bases lay between the germline ends. Germline loops: CDR1 GTSNPN, CDR2 SVGIG (reference sequence). Here the CDR3 DNA reads TGTGCCGCGGGGCTTGGAGCTTTCTTT. Protein sequence: CAAGLGAFF.

This clone was seen only a few times. The chain combines TRBV10-2 with TRBJ1-5, with TRBD1 as a possible D gene (6 bases). Trimming removed 3 bases at V and 2 bases at J, with 11 bases between. This CDR3 contains 15 residues. Looked up from germline, CDR1 is WSHSY and CDR2 is SAAADI. CDR3 coding DNA: TGCGCCAGCAGTGATACAGGGTATGGCAATCAGCCCCAGCATTTT. Translating gives CASSDTGYGNQPQHF.

The chain couples TRBV2 to TRBJ2-1, with 7 bases lining up with TRBD2. J lost 0 bases, V lost 8 bases, and 7 bases had no gene match. The germline CDR1 and CDR2 sequences are SNHLY and FYNNEI. The CDR3 is made up of 15 amino acids. CDR3 loop: CASEVSGASYNEQFF. Here the CDR3 DNA reads TGTGCCAGCGAAGTAAGCGGGGCCTCCTACAATGAGCAGTTCTTC.